This T cell receptor (beta chain) was sequenced in a study of blood T cells in healthy people across ages. V lost 4 bases, J lost 0 bases, and 13 bases lay in between. The CDR3 is made up of 16 amino acids. The germline gives CDR1 SGHTA, CDR2 FQGNSA. Sample-barcoded 5' priming and a J-beta primer mix drove a second PCR of about 6 to 12 cycles. One entry per CDR3 protein results from TCRdb running MiXCR on the 5' RACE reads. The sample records some 880,000 distinct CDR3 sequences, about 34% being singletons. The chain uses TRBV7-2 and TRBJ1-5; D call uncertain. The sample was blood. This receptor was obtained from a man aged 18 to 35 in good health. The CDR3 DNA sequence: TGTGCCAGCAGCTCATCGGCCCTCCATAGCAATCAGCCCCAGCATTTT. Translating gives CASSSSALHSNQPQHF.